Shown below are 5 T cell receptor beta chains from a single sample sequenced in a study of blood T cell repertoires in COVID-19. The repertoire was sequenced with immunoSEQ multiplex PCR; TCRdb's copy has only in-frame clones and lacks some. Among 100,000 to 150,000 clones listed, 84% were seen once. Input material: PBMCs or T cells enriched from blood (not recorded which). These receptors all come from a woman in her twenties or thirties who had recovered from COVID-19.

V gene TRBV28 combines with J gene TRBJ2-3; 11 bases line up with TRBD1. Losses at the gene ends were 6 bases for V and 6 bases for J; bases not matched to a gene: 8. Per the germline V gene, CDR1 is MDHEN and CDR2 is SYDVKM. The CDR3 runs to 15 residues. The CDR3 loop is CASRPGTGGGDTQYF. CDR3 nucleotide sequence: TGTGCCAGCAGACCAGGGACAGGGGGAGGGGATACGCAGTATTTT. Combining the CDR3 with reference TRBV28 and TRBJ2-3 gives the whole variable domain DVKVTQSSRYLVKRTGEKVFLECVQDMDHENMFWYRQDPGLGLRLIYFSYDVKMKEKGDIPEGYSVSREKKERFSLILESASTNQTSMYLCASRPGTGGGDTQYFGPGTRLTVL.

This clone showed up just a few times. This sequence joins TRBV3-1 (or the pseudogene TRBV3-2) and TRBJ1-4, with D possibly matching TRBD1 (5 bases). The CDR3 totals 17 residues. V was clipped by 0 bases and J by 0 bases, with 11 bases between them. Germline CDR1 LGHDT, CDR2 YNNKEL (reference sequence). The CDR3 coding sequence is TGTGCCAGCAGCCAAGACAGGGCCCTTGCAACTAATGAAAAACTGTTTTTT. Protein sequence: CASSQDRALATNEKLFF.

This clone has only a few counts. This CDR3 is CASSSRTDITSYNEQFF. The CDR3 bases are TGTGCCAGCAGCTCGAGAACCGACATAACCTCCTACAATGAGCAGTTCTTC. The V gene is TRBV7-9, the J gene TRBJ2-1; no definite D call. Per the germline V gene, CDR1 is SEHNR and CDR2 is FQNEAQ (reference sequence). The CDR3 contains 17 residues. Trimming removed 4 bases from V and 0 bases from J, with 16 bases in between.

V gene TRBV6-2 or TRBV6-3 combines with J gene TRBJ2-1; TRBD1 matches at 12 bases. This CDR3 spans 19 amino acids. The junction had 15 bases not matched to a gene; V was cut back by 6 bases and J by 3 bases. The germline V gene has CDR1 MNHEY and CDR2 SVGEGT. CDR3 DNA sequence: TGTGCCAGCAGCCGAAGGGACAGGGGGCAGCGTTTTGGCTACAATGAGCAGTTCTTC. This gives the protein CASSRRDRGQRFGYNEQFF.

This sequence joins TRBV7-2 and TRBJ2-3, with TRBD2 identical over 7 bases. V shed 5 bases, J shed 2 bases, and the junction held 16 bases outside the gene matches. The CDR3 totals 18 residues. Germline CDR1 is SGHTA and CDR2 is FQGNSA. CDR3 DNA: TGTGCCAGCAGCGCCGCGGGTAGGCCAGCGGGATACACAGATACGCAGTATTTT. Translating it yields CASSAAGRPAGYTDTQYF.